The sequence of this T cell receptor beta chain was determined in a study of vaccination and CD4 T cells after COVID-19. The treatment denotes: approximately 9-day PBMC culture with coronavirus spike peptide pools or control peptides (ViraFEST assay). ViraFEST relied on peptide pools to expand antigen-specific T cells; the TCRs were sequenced afterward. The Oncomine TCR Beta short-read assay sequenced DNA from cultured CD4+ T cells. TCRdb re-called the PCR reads through MiXCR, storing one row per CDR3 protein. The profile shows more than 9,000 distinct CDR3 sequences, approximately 60% of them singletons. Losses at the gene ends were 6 bases for V and 3 bases for J; bases not matched to a gene: 6. CDR3 length: 15 amino acids. In germline, CDR1 is MDHEN, CDR2 SYDVKM. Comment on this clonotype: Its antigen is as yet unknown.

The sequencing sample was made of CD4+ T cells from blood, cultured in vitro. The chain employs TRBV28 and TRBJ2-3; the match to TRBD1 covers 10 bases. The origin of this receptor is a human donor who had recovered from COVID-19. The DNA for the CDR3 is TGTGCCAGCAGGCCGACAGGGGGCAGAACAGATACGCAGTATTTT. It translates to CASRPTGGRTDTQYF.